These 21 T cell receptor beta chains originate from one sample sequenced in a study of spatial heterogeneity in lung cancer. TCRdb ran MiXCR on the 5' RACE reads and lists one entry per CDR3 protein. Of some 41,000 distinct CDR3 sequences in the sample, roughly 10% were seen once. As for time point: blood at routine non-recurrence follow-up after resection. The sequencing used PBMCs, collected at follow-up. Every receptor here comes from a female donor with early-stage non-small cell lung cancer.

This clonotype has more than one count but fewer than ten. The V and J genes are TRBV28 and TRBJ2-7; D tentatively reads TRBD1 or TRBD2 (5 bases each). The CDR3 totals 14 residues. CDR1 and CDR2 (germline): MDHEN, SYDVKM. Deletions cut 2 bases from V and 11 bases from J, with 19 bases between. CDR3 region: CASSLAGTDPREYF. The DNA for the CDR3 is TGTGCCAGCAGTTTAGCCGGGACGGACCCAAGGGAGTACTTC.

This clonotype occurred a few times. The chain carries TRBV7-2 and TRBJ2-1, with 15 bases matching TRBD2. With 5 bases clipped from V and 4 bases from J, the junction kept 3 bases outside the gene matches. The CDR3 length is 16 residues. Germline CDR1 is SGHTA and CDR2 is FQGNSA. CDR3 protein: CASSHGTSGGYNEQFF. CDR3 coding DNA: TGTGCCAGCAGCCACGGGACTAGCGGGGGGTACAATGAGCAGTTCTTC. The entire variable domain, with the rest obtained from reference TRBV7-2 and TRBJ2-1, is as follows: GAGVSQSPSNKVTEKGKDVELRCDPISGHTALYWYRQSLGQGLEFLIYFQGNSAPDKSGLPSDRFSAERTGGSVSTLTIQRTQQEDSAVYLCASSHGTSGGYNEQFFGPGTRLTVL.

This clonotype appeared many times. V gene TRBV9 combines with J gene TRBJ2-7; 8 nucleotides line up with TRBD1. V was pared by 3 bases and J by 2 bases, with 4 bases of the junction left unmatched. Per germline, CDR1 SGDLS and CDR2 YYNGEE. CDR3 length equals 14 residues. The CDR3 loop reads CASSAGQGTYEQYF. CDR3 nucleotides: TGTGCCAGCAGCGCTGGACAGGGTACCTACGAGCAGTACTTC.

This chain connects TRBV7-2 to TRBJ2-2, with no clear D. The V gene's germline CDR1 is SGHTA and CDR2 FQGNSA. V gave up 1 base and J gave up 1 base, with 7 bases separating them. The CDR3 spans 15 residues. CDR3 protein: CASSLGHLNTGELFF. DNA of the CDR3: TGTGCCAGCAGCTTAGGACATTTGAACACCGGGGAGCTGTTTTTT.

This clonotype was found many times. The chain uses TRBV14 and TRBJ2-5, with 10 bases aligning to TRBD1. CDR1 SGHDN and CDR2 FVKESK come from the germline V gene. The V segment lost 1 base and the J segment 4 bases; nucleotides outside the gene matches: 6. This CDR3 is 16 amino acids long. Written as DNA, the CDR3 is TGTGCCAGCAGCCAAGTCGGGACAGGGGTCGGAGAGACCCAGTACTTC. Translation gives CASSQVGTGVGETQYF.

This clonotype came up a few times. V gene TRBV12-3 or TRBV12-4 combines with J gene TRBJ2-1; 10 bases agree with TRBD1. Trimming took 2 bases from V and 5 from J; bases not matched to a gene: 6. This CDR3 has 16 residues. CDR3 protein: CASSLLRQGANNEQFF. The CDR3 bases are TGTGCCAGCAGTTTATTAAGACAGGGGGCGAACAATGAGCAGTTCTTC.

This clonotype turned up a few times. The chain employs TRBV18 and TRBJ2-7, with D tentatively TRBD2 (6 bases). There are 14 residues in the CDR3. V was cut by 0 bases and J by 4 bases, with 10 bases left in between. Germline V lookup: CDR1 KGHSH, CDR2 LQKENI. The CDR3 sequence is CASSPPGLLYEQYF. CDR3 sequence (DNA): TGTGCCAGCTCACCACCGGGACTCCTGTACGAGCAGTACTTC.

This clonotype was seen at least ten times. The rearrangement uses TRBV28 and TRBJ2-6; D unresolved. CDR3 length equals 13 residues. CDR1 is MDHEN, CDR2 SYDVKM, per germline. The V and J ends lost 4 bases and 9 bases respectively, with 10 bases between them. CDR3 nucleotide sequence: TGTGCCAGCAGTTCCAACCCAGGCAACGTCCTGACTTTC. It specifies CASSSNPGNVLTF. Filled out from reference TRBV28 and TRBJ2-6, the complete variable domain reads DVKVTQSSRYLVKRTGEKVFLECVQDMDHENMFWYRQDPGLGLRLIYFSYDVKMKEKGDIPEGYSVSREKKERFSLILESASTNQTSMYLCASSSNPGNVLTFGAGSRLTVL.

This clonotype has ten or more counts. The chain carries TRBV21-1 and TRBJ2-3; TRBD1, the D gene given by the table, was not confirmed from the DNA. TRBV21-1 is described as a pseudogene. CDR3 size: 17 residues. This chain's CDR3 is CASSIARGTGSTDTQYF. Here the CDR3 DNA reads TGTGCCAGCAGCATCGCCCGAGGGACCGGTAGCACAGATACGCAGTATTTT.

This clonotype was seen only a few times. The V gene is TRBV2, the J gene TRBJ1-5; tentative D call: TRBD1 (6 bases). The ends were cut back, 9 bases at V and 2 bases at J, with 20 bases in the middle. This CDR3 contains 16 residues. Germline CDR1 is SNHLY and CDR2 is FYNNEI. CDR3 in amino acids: CASAERGGWGNQPQHF. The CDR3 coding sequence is TGTGCCAGTGCCGAAAGGGGGGGATGGGGCAATCAGCCCCAGCATTTT. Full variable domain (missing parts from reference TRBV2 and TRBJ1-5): EPEVTQTPSHQVTQMGQEVILRCVPISNHLYFYWYRQILGQKVEFLVSFYNNEISEKSEIFDDQFSVERPDGSNFTLKIRSTKLEDSAMYFCASAERGGWGNQPQHFGDGTRLSIL.

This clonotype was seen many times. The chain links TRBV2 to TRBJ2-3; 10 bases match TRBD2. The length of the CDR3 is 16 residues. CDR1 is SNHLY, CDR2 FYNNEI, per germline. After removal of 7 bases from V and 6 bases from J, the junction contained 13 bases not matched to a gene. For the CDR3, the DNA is TGTGCCAGCAAAGGCGCCGGGACTAGCGTTATGGATACGCAGTATTTT. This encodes CASKGAGTSVMDTQYF.

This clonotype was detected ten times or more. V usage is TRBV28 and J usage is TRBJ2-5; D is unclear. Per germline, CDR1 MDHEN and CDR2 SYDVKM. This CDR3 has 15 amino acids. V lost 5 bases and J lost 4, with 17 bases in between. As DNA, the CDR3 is TGTGCCAGCAGTCTACCCCCCACGAAGGGAGAGACCCAGTACTTC. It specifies CASSLPPTKGETQYF.

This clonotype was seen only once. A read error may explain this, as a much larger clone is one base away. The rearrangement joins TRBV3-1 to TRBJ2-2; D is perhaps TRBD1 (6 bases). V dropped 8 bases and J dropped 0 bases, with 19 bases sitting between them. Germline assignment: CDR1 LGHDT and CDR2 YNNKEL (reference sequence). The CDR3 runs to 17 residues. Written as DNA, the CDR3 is TGTGCCAGCTCCAACTTAGTCAGGGGCACGAACACCGGGGAGCTGTTTTTT. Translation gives CASSNLVRGTNTGELFF.

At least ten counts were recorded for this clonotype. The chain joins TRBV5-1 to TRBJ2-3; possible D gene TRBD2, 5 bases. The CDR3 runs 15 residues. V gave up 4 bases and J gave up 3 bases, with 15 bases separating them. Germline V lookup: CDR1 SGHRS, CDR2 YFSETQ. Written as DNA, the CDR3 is TGCGCCAGCAGCCTCCGGGGTATAGCGACAGATACGCAGTATTTT. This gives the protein CASSLRGIATDTQYF. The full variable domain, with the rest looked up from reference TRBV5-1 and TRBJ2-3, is KAGVTQTPRYLIKTRGQQVTLSCSPISGHRSVSWYQQTPGQGLQFLFEYFSETQRNKGNFPGRFSGRQFSNSRSEMNVSTLELGDSALYLCASSLRGIATDTQYFGPGTRLTVL.

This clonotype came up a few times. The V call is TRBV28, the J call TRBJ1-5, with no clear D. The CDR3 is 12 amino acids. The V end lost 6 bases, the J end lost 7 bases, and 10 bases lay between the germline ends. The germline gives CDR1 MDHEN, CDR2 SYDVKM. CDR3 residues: CASSGPDQPQHF. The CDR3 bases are TGTGCCAGCAGCGGTCCTGACCAGCCCCAGCATTTT.

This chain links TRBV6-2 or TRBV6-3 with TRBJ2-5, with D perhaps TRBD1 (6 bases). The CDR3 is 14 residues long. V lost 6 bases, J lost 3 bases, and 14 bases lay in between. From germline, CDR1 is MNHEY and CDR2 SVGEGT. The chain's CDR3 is CASRSTGWEETQYF. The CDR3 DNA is TGTGCCAGCAGATCCACAGGGTGGGAAGAGACCCAGTACTTC.

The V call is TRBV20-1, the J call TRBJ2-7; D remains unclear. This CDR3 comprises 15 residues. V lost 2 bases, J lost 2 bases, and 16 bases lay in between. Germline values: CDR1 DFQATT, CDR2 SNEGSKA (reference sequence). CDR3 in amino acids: CSARSSELHPYEQYF. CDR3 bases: TGCAGTGCTAGATCTTCCGAACTTCACCCCTACGAGCAGTACTTC.

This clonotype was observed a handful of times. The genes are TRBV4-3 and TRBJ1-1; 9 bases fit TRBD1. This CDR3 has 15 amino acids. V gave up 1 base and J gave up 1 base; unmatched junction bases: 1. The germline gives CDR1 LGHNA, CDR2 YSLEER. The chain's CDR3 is CASSQVTGGNTEAFF. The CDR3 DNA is TGCGCCAGCAGCCAAGTGACAGGGGGGAACACTGAAGCTTTCTTT.

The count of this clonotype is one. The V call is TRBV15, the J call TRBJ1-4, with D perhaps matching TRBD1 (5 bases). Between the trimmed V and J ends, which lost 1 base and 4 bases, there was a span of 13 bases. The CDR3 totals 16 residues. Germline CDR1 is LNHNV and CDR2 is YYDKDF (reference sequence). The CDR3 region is CATSRGGDSYNEKLFF. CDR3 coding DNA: TGTGCCACCAGCAGAGGAGGGGACTCCTATAATGAAAAACTGTTTTTT.

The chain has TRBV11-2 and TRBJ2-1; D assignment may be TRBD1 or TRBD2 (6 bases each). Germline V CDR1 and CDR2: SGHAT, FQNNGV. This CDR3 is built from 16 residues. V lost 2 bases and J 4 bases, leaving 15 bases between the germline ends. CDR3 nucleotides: TGTGCCAGCAGCTTATCACGGGGGCGCCTTTACAATGAGCAGTTCTTC. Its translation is CASSLSRGRLYNEQFF.

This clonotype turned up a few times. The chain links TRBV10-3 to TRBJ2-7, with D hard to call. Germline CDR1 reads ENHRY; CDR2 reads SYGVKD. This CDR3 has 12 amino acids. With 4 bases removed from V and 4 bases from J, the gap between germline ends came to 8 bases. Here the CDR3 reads CAISGGSYEQYF. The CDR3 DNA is TGTGCCATCAGTGGGGGTTCTTACGAGCAGTACTTC.